The 20 T cell receptor beta chains below come from one sample, sequenced in a study of blood T cell repertoires in COVID-19. Clones were read by immunoSEQ multiplex PCR, and TCRdb kept only the in-frame ones, dropping some. Counted here are a few hundred thousand clones, around 86% occurring once; the ten biggest clones make up roughly 10%. Material: peripheral blood. These receptors were obtained from a woman in her forties or fifties with COVID-19, enrolled during active disease.

The rearrangement joins TRBV4-2 to TRBJ2-2, with 11 bases fitting TRBD2. J gave up 5 bases and V 4 bases, and 21 bases lay outside the gene matches. CDR1 and CDR2 from the germline V gene are LGHNA and YNFKEQ. CDR3 length: 21 residues. This chain's CDR3 is CASSPGAGGLAGGPRTGELFF. DNA for the CDR3: TGTGCCAGCAGCCCCGGGGCGGGGGGCTTAGCGGGGGGGCCGAGGACCGGGGAGCTGTTTTTT.

V and J are TRBV10-3 and TRBJ2-6; D may be TRBD1 (7 bases). V lost 2 bases to trimming and J lost 1 base, with 12 bases between them. The CDR3 covers 17 residues. Germline assignment: CDR1 ENHRY and CDR2 SYGVKD. CDR3 DNA sequence: TGTGCCATCAGTGAGAACAGGGGAGGTTCTGGGGCCAACGTCCTGACTTTC. Encoded protein: CAISENRGGSGANVLTF.

The chain couples TRBV18 to TRBJ1-4, with D tentatively TRBD1 (5 bases). The germline V gene encodes CDR1 KGHSH and CDR2 LQKENI. V lost 4 bases to trimming and J lost 4 bases, with 10 bases between them. The CDR3 runs to 14 residues. The CDR3 bases are TGTGCCAGCTCACGAGACAGAAATAATGAAAAACTGTTTTTT. It translates to CASSRDRNNEKLFF.

This rearrangement joins TRBV5-1 to TRBJ1-2, with 9 bases aligning to TRBD1. The germline V gene encodes CDR1 SGHRS and CDR2 YFSETQ. V was pared by 4 bases and J by 8 bases, with 6 bases of the junction left unmatched. This CDR3 spans 13 amino acids. The CDR3 DNA sequence: TGCGCCAGCAGCCAGGACAGGGGAAGAGGCTACACCTTC. Encoded protein: CASSQDRGRGYTF.

This clone was observed a handful of times. This CDR3 is CASSEWGEYGELFF. DNA of the CDR3: TGTGCCAGCAGTGAGTGGGGGGAATATGGGGAGCTGTTTTTT. The J gene is TRBJ2-2, the V gene TRBV25-1; possible D gene TRBD2, 6 bases. This CDR3 has 14 residues. V was cut by 3 bases and J by 8 bases, with 13 bases left in between. Germline V CDR1 and CDR2: MGHDK, SYGVNS.

The rearrangement links TRBV9 to TRBJ2-1, with 8 bases lining up with TRBD1. Germline V gene data show CDR1 as SGDLS and CDR2 as YYNGEE. CDR3 length: 15 residues. The trim removed 4 bases at V and 4 bases at J, leaving 7 bases unmatched. CDR3 residues: CASSPPGTGYNEQFF. CDR3 sequence (DNA): TGTGCCAGCAGCCCACCGGGGACAGGATACAATGAGCAGTTCTTC.

V usage is TRBV3-1 (or the pseudogene TRBV3-2) and J usage is TRBJ1-6, with a weak D call TRBD1 (6 bases). The CDR3 length is 14 residues. Germline assignment: CDR1 LGHDT and CDR2 YNNKEL (reference sequence). V dropped 6 bases and J dropped 6 bases, with 12 bases sitting between them. The CDR3 loop is CASRDRAVNSPLHF. CDR3 in DNA: TGTGCCAGCAGGGACAGAGCGGTTAATTCACCCCTCCACTTT.

The chain couples TRBV15 to TRBJ1-6; D is uncertain. The CDR3 spans 14 residues. Trimming stripped 1 base from V and 11 bases from J, with 12 bases between. Germline-derived CDR1 and CDR2 are LNHNV and YYDKDF (reference sequence). The CDR3 is CATSRGTTAAPLHF. The CDR3 region has the DNA TGTGCCACCAGCAGAGGAACTACGGCGGCACCCCTCCACTTT.

This clone was counted a single time. The V gene is TRBV5-4, the J gene TRBJ1-2, with D uncertain. V lost 1 base and J 5 bases, leaving 9 bases between the germline ends. Germline V lookup: CDR1 SGHNT, CDR2 YYREEE (reference sequence). This CDR3 contains 13 residues. CDR3 sequence reads: CASSLPQDYGYTF. In DNA, the CDR3 is TGTGCCAGCAGCTTGCCCCAGGATTATGGCTACACCTTC.

This clone was picked up a small number of times. This chain connects TRBV14 to TRBJ1-1; 7 bases line up with TRBD1. After removal of 3 bases from V and 0 bases from J, the junction contained 4 bases not matched to a gene. Germline V gives CDR1 SGHDN, CDR2 FVKESK. The CDR3 spans 15 residues. The chain's CDR3 is CASSQDRFMNTEAFF. As DNA, the CDR3 is TGTGCCAGCAGCCAGGACAGGTTCATGAACACTGAAGCTTTCTTT.

The V gene is TRBV7-2, the J gene TRBJ2-2; 7 positions agree with TRBD1. Trimming cost V 4 bases and J 0 bases; bases outside gene matches: 5. Per the germline V gene, CDR1 is SGHTA and CDR2 is FQGNSA. CDR3 length equals 16 residues. CDR3 in amino acids: CASSSRTGANTGELFF. For the CDR3, the DNA is TGTGCCAGCAGCTCACGGACAGGAGCGAACACCGGGGAGCTGTTTTTT.

The chain carries TRBV10-3 and TRBJ1-2, with 12 bases identical to TRBD1. The CDR3 has 15 amino acids. Germline lookup yields CDR1 ENHRY and CDR2 SYGVKD. Losses at the gene ends were 11 bases for V and 1 base for J; bases not matched to a gene: 8. CDR3 nucleotides: TGTGCCGTCTTAGGGACAGGGGGCGTTAACTATGGCTACACCTTC. Translation: CAVLGTGGVNYGYTF.

This rearrangement joins TRBV28 to TRBJ2-7, with 10 bases matching TRBD1. Losses at the gene ends were 3 bases for V and 5 bases for J; bases not matched to a gene: 7. The CDR3 totals 15 residues. Per the germline V gene, CDR1 is MDHEN and CDR2 is SYDVKM. For the CDR3, the DNA is TGTGCCAGCAGTTTGTTGGGGACAGGGGCCCACGAGCAGTACTTC. Residues: CASSLLGTGAHEQYF.

The chain links TRBV5-1 to TRBJ2-3; tentative D call: TRBD1 (6 bases). CDR3 size: 17 residues. Trimming stripped 5 bases from V and 0 bases from J, with 19 bases between. Germline CDR1 reads SGHRS; CDR2 reads YFSETQ. Here the CDR3 reads CASSSLGTYSSTDTQYF. The CDR3 bases are TGCGCCAGCAGTTCCCTTGGGACATACTCTAGCACAGATACGCAGTATTTT. Full variable domain (missing parts from reference TRBV5-1 and TRBJ2-3): KAGVTQTPRYLIKTRGQQVTLSCSPISGHRSVSWYQQTPGQGLQFLFEYFSETQRNKGNFPGRFSGRQFSNSRSEMNVSTLELGDSALYLCASSSLGTYSSTDTQYFGPGTRLTVL.

The chain combines TRBV6-5 with TRBJ1-6, with TRBD1 matching over 8 bases. Germline V gene data show CDR1 as MNHEY and CDR2 as SVGAGI. V lost 6 bases to trimming and J lost 7 bases; unmatched junction nucleotides: 8. The CDR3 runs to 15 residues. Written as DNA, the CDR3 is TGTGCCAGCAGAAAGACAGGGGAACTCAATTCACCCCTCCACTTT. This gives the protein CASRKTGELNSPLHF.

The rearrangement joins TRBV4-3 to TRBJ2-7, with D maybe TRBD1 (6 bases). Between the trimmed V and J ends, which lost 1 base and 6 bases, there was a span of 10 bases. CDR1 is LGHNA and CDR2 is YSLEER in the germline V gene. The CDR3 covers 13 residues. The chain's CDR3 is CASSQGTVSEQYF. In DNA form, the CDR3 reads TGCGCCAGCAGCCAAGGGACAGTGAGCGAGCAGTACTTC.

This clone has just a few counts. V is TRBV3-1 (or the pseudogene TRBV3-2) and J is TRBJ1-5, with 7 bases that match TRBD1. With 1 base clipped from V and 7 bases from J, the junction kept 7 bases outside the gene matches. The V gene's germline CDR1 is LGHDT and CDR2 YNNKEL (reference sequence). This CDR3 has 15 residues. The CDR3 is CASSQGTGAWQPQHF. The CDR3 bases are TGTGCCAGCAGCCAAGGTACAGGGGCTTGGCAGCCCCAGCATTTT.

This clone was counted only a few times. This chain joins TRBV6-5 and TRBJ1-5, with 7 bases identical to TRBD1. The germline V gene has CDR1 MNHEY and CDR2 SVGAGI. CDR3 length: 14 residues. The V segment lost 2 bases and the J segment 5 bases; nucleotides outside the gene matches: 3. The CDR3 protein is CASSYRQGYQPQHF. The CDR3 region has the DNA TGTGCCAGCAGTTACAGACAGGGATATCAGCCCCAGCATTTT.

The CDR3 loop is CASSAKSPTGTNTGELFF. CDR3 DNA sequence: TGTGCCAGCAGCGCTAAAAGCCCGACAGGGACGAACACCGGGGAGCTGTTTTTT. This rearrangement joins TRBV6-4 to TRBJ2-2; 7 bases agree with TRBD1. The CDR3 runs 18 residues. Germline-derived CDR1 and CDR2 are MRHNA and SNTAGT. V shed 6 bases, J shed 0 bases, and the junction held 13 bases outside the gene matches.

The chain uses TRBV19 and TRBJ2-1, with 9 bases matching TRBD2. The CDR3 has 15 amino acids. With 7 bases clipped from V and 7 bases from J, the junction kept 11 bases outside the gene matches. In germline, CDR1 is LNHDA, CDR2 SQIVND (reference sequence). CDR3 DNA: TGTGCCAGTACCCCCCTTCTAGCGGGGTTGAATGAGCAGTTCTTC. This gives the protein CASTPLLAGLNEQFF.